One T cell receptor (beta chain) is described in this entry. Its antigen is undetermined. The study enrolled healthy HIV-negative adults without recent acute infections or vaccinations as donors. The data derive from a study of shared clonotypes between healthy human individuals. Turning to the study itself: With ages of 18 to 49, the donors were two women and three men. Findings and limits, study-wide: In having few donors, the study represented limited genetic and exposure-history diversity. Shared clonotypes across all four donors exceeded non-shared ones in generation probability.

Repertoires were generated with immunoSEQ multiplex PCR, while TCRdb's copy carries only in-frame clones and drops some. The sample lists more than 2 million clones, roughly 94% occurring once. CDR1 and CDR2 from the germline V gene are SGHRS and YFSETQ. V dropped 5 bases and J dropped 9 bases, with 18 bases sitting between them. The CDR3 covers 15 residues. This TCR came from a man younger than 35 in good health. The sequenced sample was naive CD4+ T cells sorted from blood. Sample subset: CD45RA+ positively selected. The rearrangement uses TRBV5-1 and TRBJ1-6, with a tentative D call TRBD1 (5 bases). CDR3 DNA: TGCGCCAGCAGGATTGGGGGGACTGATCCTTCACCCCTCCACTTT. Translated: CASRIGGTDPSPLHF.